This TCR beta chain comes out of a study of T cells in Graves' hyperthyroidism and ophthalmopathy. Regions amplified from RNA transcripts were the TCR beta CDR3 regions. A set of HTBI primers served as the primers for a first-round RT-PCR of the TCR CDR3. TCRdb re-called the multiplex PCR reads with MiXCR, one entry per CDR3 protein. This sample has a few hundred thousand distinct CDR3 sequences, with roughly 20% found just once. This clonotype was detected ten times or more. Absence of ophthalmopathy progression within 18 months defined stable Graves' hyperthyroidism. The CDR3 runs to 13 residues. Germline CDR1 and CDR2: MNHEY and SMNVEV (reference sequence). The germline V and J ends were trimmed by 4 bases and 3 bases, with 10 bases remaining between them.

This chain uses TRBV27 with TRBJ2-7; TRBD2 is a possible D gene (5 bases). This receptor was identified in a man in his late teens or twenties with Graves' hyperthyroidism. Sequencing used blood. CDR3 nucleotides: TGTGCCAGCAGTTCCCTGGAGGTCTACGAGCAGTACTTC. It translates to CASSSLEVYEQYF.